The present T cell receptor (beta chain) was sequenced within a study of blood T cell repertoires in COVID-19. Study overall: In each case, the material was cDNA or gDNA derived from T cells, B-cell-depleted T cells, or PBMCs.

Libraries were prepared by immunoSEQ multiplex PCR; TCRdb keeps only in-frame clonotypes and omits some of them. The repertoire holds some 56,000 clones, 82% seen once, with approximately 10% in the top ten. Germline CDR1 is SGHDT and CDR2 is YYEEEE. CDR3 size: 16 residues. V dropped 2 bases and J dropped 2; count of bases not matched to a gene: 7. The rearrangement uses TRBV5-6 and TRBJ1-2; TRBD1 matches at 9 bases. The specimen was peripheral blood. The sequence was collected from a man older than 75 with COVID-19, enrolled during active disease. The CDR3 region is CASSLTGGPLNYGYTF. In nucleotides, the CDR3 is TGTGCCAGCAGCTTAACAGGGGGCCCGTTGAACTATGGCTACACCTTC.